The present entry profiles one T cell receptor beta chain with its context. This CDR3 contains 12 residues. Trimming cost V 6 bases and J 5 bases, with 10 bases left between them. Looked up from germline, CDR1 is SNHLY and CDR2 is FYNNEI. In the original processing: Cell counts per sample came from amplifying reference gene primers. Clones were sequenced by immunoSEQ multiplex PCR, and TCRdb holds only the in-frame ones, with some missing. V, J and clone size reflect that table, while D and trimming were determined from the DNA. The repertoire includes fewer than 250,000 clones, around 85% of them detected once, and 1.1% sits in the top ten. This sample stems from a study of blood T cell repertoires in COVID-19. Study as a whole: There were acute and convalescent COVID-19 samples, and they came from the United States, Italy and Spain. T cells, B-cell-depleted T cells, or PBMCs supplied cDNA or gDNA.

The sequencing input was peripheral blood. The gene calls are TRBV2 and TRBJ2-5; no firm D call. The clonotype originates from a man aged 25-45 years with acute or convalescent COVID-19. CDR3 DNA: TGTGCCAGCAGCCCAGTGGAGGAGACCCAGTACTTC. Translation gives CASSPVEETQYF. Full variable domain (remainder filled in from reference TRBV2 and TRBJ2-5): EPEVTQTPSHQVTQMGQEVILRCVPISNHLYFYWYRQILGQKVEFLVSFYNNEISEKSEIFDDQFSVERPDGSNFTLKIRSTKLEDSAMYFCASSPVEETQYFGPGTRLLVL.